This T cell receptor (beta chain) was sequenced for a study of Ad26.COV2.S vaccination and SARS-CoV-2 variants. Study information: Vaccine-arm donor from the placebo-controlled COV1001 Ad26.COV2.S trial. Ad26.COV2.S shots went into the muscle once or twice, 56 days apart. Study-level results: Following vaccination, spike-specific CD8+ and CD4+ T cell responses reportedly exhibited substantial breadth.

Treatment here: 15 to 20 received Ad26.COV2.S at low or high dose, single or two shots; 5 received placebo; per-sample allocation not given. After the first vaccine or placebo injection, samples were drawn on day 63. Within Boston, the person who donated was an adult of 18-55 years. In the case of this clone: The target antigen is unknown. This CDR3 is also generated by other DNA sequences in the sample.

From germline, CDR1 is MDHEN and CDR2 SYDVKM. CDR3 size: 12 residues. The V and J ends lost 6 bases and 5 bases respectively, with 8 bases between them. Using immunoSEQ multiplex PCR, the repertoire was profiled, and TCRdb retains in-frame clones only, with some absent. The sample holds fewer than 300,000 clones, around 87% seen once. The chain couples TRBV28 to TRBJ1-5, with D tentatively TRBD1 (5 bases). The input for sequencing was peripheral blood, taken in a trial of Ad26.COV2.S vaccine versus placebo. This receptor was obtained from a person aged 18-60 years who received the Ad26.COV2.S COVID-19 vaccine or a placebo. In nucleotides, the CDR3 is TGTGCCAGCAGCACGGGGGATCAGCCCCAGCATTTT. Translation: CASSTGDQPQHF.